The 18 T cell receptor beta chains below were found in one sample sequenced in a study of regulatory T cells in long-lasting Graves disease. Library construction for TCR beta used iRepertoire HTBI primers and Arm-PCR of CDR3 regions. TCRdb recomputed calls from the multiplex PCR reads with MiXCR, one row per CDR3 protein. Among around 360,000 distinct CDR3 sequences listed, around 15% were seen once. Time point defined: newly diagnosed GD, antithyroid drugs for less than 3 months. After RNA was extracted from PBMCs, the TCR library was made from it. The same data also went into a second study, on T cells in Graves' hyperthyroidism and ophthalmopathy.

The specimen was peripheral blood mononuclear cells (PBMCs), collected at new diagnosis, from a patient treated with antithyroid drugs. The origin of the receptors is a woman younger than 35 with Graves disease.

This clonotype appeared many times. CDR3 protein: CASSLATGPNTGELFF. Written as DNA, the CDR3 is TGTGCCAGCAGTTTGGCGACCGGGCCGAACACCGGGGAGCTGTTTTTT. V and J are TRBV12-3 or TRBV12-4 and TRBJ2-2; D not certain. Trimming left V 3 bases short and J 0 bases short, with 11 bases between. This CDR3 comprises 16 residues.

This clonotype was picked up many times. V usage is TRBV20-1 and J usage is TRBJ2-7; either TRBD1 or TRBD2 may fit D (5 bases each). This CDR3 is 16 amino acids long. Germline CDR1 reads DFQATT; CDR2 reads SNEGSKA (reference sequence). V shed 0 bases and J shed 3 bases, with 18 bases lying between them. Here the CDR3 DNA reads TGCAGTGCTAGAGAGAGGCTCAAGACAGCGGACTACGAGCAGTACTTC. This codes for CSARERLKTADYEQYF.

This clonotype was counted at least ten times. The chain links TRBV2 to TRBJ2-7; D is unclear. Trimming stripped 8 bases from V and 12 bases from J, with 8 bases between. This CDR3 has 8 residues. Germline assignment: CDR1 SNHLY and CDR2 FYNNEI. The CDR3 loop reads CASLEGYF. The DNA of the CDR3 is TGTGCCAGCCTAGAAGGGTACTTC.

This clonotype came up many times. The chain is built from TRBV5-1 and TRBJ2-7, with a tentative D call TRBD1 (6 bases). The CDR3 runs 15 residues. Trimming stripped 4 bases from V and 0 bases from J, with 14 bases between. CDR1 and CDR2 (germline): SGHRS, YFSETQ. In DNA, the CDR3 is TGCGCCAGCAGCACAGGACAGCCCGCCTCCTACGAGCAGTACTTC. Amino acids: CASSTGQPASYEQYF.

The rearrangement links TRBV5-5 to TRBJ2-2; no clear D gene. Looked up from germline, CDR1 is SGHKS and CDR2 is YYEKEE (reference sequence). V was clipped by 4 bases and J by 8 bases, with 9 bases between them. The CDR3 runs to 12 residues. The CDR3 DNA reads as TGTGCCAGCAGCGTAGGGATGGGGGAGCTGTTTTTT. Its translation is CASSVGMGELFF.

This clonotype was recorded many times. V gene TRBV28 combines with J gene TRBJ2-1; 7 positions match TRBD1. The CDR3 is 13 amino acids. Trimming cost V 6 bases and J 9 bases; bases outside gene matches: 8. Germline V lookup: CDR1 MDHEN, CDR2 SYDVKM. CDR3 sequence reads: CASRPGTAFEQFF. CDR3 nucleotide sequence: TGTGCCAGCAGACCTGGGACAGCGTTTGAGCAGTTCTTC.

Many counts were recorded for this clonotype. The chain couples TRBV10-3 to TRBJ1-1, with D perhaps matching TRBD1 (5 bases). The CDR3 runs to 12 residues. Trimming cost V 0 bases and J 11 bases, with 10 bases left between them. Germline CDR1 and CDR2: ENHRY and SYGVKD. CDR3 in amino acids: CAISESEQVAFF. The CDR3 DNA follows: TGTGCCATCAGTGAGTCGGAACAGGTGGCTTTCTTT.

There are a few counts of this clonotype. This rearrangement joins TRBV5-5 to TRBJ2-7; the D is unclear. CDR1 SGHKS and CDR2 YYEKEE come from the germline V gene (reference sequence). The CDR3 covers 13 residues. V was clipped by 7 bases and J by 3 bases, with 14 bases between them. For the CDR3, the DNA is TGTGCCAGCGCGGCAGCCGGCGGCTACGAGCAGTACTTC. Its translation is CASAAAGGYEQYF.

The chain joins TRBV20-1 to TRBJ2-1, with D possibly being TRBD2 (5 bases). This CDR3 spans 13 amino acids. V gave up 4 bases and J gave up 4 bases, with 11 bases separating them. Germline V lookup: CDR1 DFQATT, CDR2 SNEGSKA (reference sequence). For the CDR3, the DNA is TGCAGTGCTATGGACTGGCCGTACAATGAGCAGTTCTTC. Protein: CSAMDWPYNEQFF.

This chain joins TRBV30 and TRBJ1-1, with unresolved D. Looked up from germline, CDR1 is GTSNPN and CDR2 is SVGIG (reference sequence). Trimming removed 0 bases from V and 3 bases from J, with 8 bases in between. This CDR3 is 13 amino acids long. CDR3 nucleotide sequence: TGTGCCTGGAGTGTAACCAGCTACACTGAAGCTTTCTTT. Translating it yields CAWSVTSYTEAFF.

This clonotype was counted many times. The V gene is TRBV20-1, the J gene TRBJ2-3; 13 bases are shared with TRBD2. Per germline, CDR1 DFQATT and CDR2 SNEGSKA (reference sequence). Trimming took 3 bases from V and 6 from J; bases not matched to a gene: 9. CDR3 length: 16 amino acids. The CDR3 nucleotides are TGCAGTGCTAGCGAAAGACTAGCGGGAGGAGGGGATACGCAGTATTTT. It encodes CSASERLAGGGDTQYF.

This clonotype turned up a few times. This chain uses TRBV10-3 with TRBJ2-3, with D tentatively TRBD2 (5 bases). The CDR3 sequence is 13 residues long. CDR1 and CDR2 (germline): ENHRY, SYGVKD. V lost 7 bases, J lost 1 base, and 9 bases lay in between. CDR3 coding DNA: TGTGCCATCACCGGGATCCGCACAGATACGCAGTATTTT. This sequence encodes CAITGIRTDTQYF.

This clonotype occurred many times. This chain joins TRBV30 and TRBJ2-3; no definite D call. The germline V gene encodes CDR1 GTSNPN and CDR2 SVGIG (reference sequence). V was trimmed by 3 bases and J by 1 base, leaving 14 bases between them. The CDR3 has 15 residues. The CDR3, as DNA: TGTGCCTGGAGAGATCTACTACCCCGCACAGATACGCAGTATTTT. It yields the protein CAWRDLLPRTDTQYF. The complete variable domain, with remaining parts taken from reference TRBV30 and TRBJ2-3, reads SQTIHQWPATLVQPVGSPLSLECTVEGTSNPNLYWYRQAAGRGLQLLFYSVGIGQISSEVPQNLSASRPQDRQFILSSKKLLLSDSGFYLCAWRDLLPRTDTQYFGPGTRLTVL.

The CDR3 sequence: CASSLGINRGYTF. CDR3 coding DNA: TGTGCCAGCAGCTTGGGGATTAACCGTGGCTACACCTTC. V usage is TRBV5-4 and J usage is TRBJ1-2; D gene unclear. This CDR3 is 13 amino acids long. Germline V gives CDR1 SGHNT, CDR2 YYREEE (reference sequence). Trimming removed 0 bases from V and 7 bases from J, with 10 bases in between.

This chain links TRBV7-9 with TRBJ1-5; D may be TRBD1 (5 bases). The V end lost 3 bases, the J end lost 5 bases, and 11 bases lay between the germline ends. Germline V gene data show CDR1 as SEHNR and CDR2 as FQNEAQ (reference sequence). CDR3 size: 14 residues. This chain's CDR3 is CASSLGRDHQPQHF. As DNA, the CDR3 is TGTGCCAGCAGCTTGGGACGGGACCATCAGCCCCAGCATTTT.

This clonotype was seen repeatedly, ten times or more. The chain has TRBV6-1 and TRBJ1-6; D is possibly TRBD1 (5 bases). The germline CDR1 and CDR2 sequences are MNHNS and SASEGT. This CDR3 spans 14 amino acids. The V end was cut by 6 bases, the J end by 10 bases, with 16 bases between. The CDR3 loop reads CASRPGGVGSPLHF. CDR3 sequence (DNA): TGTGCCAGCAGACCCGGGGGGGTAGGGTCACCCCTCCACTTT.

The chain employs TRBV5-1 and TRBJ2-7; 9 bases line up with TRBD2. This CDR3 comprises 16 residues. V shed 0 bases, J shed 0 bases, and the junction held 4 bases outside the gene matches. CDR1 and CDR2 (germline): SGHRS, YFSETQ. The DNA for the CDR3 is TGCGCCAGCAGCTTGGCCCGGACTAGCGCCTCCTACGAGCAGTACTTC. This sequence encodes CASSLARTSASYEQYF.

The chain couples TRBV6-1 to TRBJ2-7; 10 bases agree with TRBD1. Germline CDR1 is MNHNS and CDR2 is SASEGT. V trimming: 8 bases; J trimming: 2 bases; junction bases outside the gene matches: 12. CDR3 length: 16 residues. CDR3 protein: CASGSRPGQGTYEQYF. The CDR3, as DNA: TGTGCCAGCGGATCCAGGCCGGGACAGGGGACCTACGAGCAGTACTTC.